The sequence of this T cell receptor beta chain was determined in a study of identical twins. Overall study findings and caveats: Conclusions were based on cross-sectional statistical analysis, without following the same donors. Beta out-of-frame sequences displayed a weaker excess of sharing between twins. With abundant cord blood beta clonotypes, insertions were fewer; memory repertoires showed no such pattern.

TCRdb re-called the 5' RACE reads through MiXCR, storing one row per CDR3 protein. In the table there are about 470,000 distinct CDR3 sequences, 20% to 25% of which are singletons. This clonotype turned up a few times. Its target is unknown. V was trimmed by 2 bases and J by 3 bases, leaving 17 bases between them. CDR3 length equals 17 residues. The sample was also linked to a second study, of T cells expressing NK-cell markers. That source adds: One observes that, in several donors, these clonotypes were also the leading ones within the CD3+CD56-NKG2C+ fraction.

The specimen was CD4+ T cells sorted from blood. The rearrangement links TRBV23-1 to TRBJ2-1; D gene uncertain. TRBV23-1 is sorted into the ORF group, with uncertain function. This TCR was recovered from a woman between 18 and 30 years old in good health. The DNA of the CDR3 is TGCGCCAGCAGTCAAGGACCACGCCTCCATGACTACAATGAGCAGTTCTTC. Translation gives CASSQGPRLHDYNEQFF.